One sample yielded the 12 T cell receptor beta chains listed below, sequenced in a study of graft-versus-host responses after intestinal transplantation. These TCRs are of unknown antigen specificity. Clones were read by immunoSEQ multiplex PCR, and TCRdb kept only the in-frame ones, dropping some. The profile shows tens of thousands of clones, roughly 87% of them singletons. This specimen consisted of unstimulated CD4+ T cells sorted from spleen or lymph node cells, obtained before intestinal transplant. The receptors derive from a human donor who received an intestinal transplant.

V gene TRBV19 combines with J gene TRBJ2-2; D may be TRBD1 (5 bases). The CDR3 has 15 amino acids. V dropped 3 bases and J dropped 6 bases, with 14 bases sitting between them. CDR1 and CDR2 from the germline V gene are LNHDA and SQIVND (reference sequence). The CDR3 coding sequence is TGTGCCAGTAGTATTAGAGGACACCTACCCGGGGAGCTGTTTTTT. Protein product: CASSIRGHLPGELFF. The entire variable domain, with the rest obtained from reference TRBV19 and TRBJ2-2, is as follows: DGGITQSPKYLFRKEGQNVTLSCEQNLNHDAMYWYRQDPGQGLRLIYYSQIVNDFQKGDIAEGYSVSREKKESFPLTVTSAQKNPTAFYLCASSIRGHLPGELFFGEGSRLTVL.

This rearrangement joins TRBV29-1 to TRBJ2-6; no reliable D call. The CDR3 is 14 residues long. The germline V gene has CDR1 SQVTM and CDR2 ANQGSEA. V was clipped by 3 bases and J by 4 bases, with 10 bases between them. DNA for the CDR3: TGCAGCGTTGAGGGATGGAAAGGGGCCAACGTCCTGACTTTC. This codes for CSVEGWKGANVLTF.

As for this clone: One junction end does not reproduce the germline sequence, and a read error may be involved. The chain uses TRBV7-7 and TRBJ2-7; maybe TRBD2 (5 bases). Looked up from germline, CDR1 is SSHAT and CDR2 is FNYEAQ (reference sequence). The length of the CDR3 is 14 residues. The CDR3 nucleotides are TGTGCTAGCAGCTTAAACGACGGGGACTACGAGCAGTACTTC. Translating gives CASSLNDGDYEQYF.

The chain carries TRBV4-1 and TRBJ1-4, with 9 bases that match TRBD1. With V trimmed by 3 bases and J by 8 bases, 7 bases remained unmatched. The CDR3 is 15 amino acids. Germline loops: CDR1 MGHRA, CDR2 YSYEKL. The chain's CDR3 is CASSQSGTGTEKLFF. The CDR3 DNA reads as TGCGCCAGCAGCCAGTCCGGGACAGGGACAGAAAAACTGTTTTTT.

The CDR3 DNA reads as TGTGCCAGCAGCGTAGAGGGACCAAACACCGGGGAGCTGTTTTTT. The encoded protein is CASSVEGPNTGELFF. V usage is TRBV9 and J usage is TRBJ2-2; perhaps D is TRBD1 or TRBD2 (5 bases each). In germline, CDR1 is SGDLS, CDR2 YYNGEE. V shed 0 bases and J shed 2 bases, with 8 bases lying between them. This CDR3 contains 15 residues.

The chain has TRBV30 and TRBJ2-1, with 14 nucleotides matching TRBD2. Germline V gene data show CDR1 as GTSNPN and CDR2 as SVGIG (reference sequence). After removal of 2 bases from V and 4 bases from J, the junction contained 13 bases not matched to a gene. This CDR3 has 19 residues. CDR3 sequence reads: CAWSPQPGLAGGLYNEQFF. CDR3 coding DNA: TGTGCCTGGAGTCCCCAACCTGGACTAGCGGGAGGTCTATACAATGAGCAGTTCTTC.

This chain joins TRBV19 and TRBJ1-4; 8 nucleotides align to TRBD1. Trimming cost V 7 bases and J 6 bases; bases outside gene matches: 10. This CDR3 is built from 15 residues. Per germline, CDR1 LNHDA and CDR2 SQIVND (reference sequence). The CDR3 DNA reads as TGTGCCAGTAATAAAAGAGCGACAGGGGATGAAAAACTGTTTTTT. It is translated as CASNKRATGDEKLFF. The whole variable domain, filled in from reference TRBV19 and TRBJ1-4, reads DGGITQSPKYLFRKEGQNVTLSCEQNLNHDAMYWYRQDPGQGLRLIYYSQIVNDFQKGDIAEGYSVSREKKESFPLTVTSAQKNPTAFYLCASNKRATGDEKLFFGSGTQLSVL.

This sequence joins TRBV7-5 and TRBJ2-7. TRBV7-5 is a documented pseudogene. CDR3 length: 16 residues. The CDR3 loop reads CVRSLGDLGPSEWQYF. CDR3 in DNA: TGTGTCAGAAGCTTAGGGGATTTGGGCCCCTCTGAATGGCAGTACTTC.

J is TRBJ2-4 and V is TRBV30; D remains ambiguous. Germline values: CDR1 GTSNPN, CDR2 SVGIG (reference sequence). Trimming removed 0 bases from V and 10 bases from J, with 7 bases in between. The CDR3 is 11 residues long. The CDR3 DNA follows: TGTGCCTGGAGTGTACGTCAAATTCAGTACTTC. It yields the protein CAWSVRQIQYF.

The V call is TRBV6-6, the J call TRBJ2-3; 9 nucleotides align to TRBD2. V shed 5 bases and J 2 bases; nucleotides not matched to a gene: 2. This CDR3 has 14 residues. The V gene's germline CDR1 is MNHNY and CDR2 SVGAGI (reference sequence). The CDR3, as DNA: TGTGCCAGCAGTAGCGGGGGGAACACAGATACGCAGTATTTT. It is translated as CASSSGGNTDTQYF.

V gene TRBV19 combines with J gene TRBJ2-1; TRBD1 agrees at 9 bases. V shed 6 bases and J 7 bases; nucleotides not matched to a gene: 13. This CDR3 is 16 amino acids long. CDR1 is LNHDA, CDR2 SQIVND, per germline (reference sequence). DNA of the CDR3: TGTGCCAGTAGCCTCCCCCCGGGACAGGGATCGAATGAGCAGTTCTTC. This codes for CASSLPPGQGSNEQFF.

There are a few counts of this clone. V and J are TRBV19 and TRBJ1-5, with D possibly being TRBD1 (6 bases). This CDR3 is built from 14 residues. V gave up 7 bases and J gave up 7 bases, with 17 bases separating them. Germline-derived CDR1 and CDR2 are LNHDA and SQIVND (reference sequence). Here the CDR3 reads CASKNRDIVQPQHF. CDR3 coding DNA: TGTGCCAGTAAGAACAGGGACATAGTACAGCCCCAGCATTTT.